The 10 T cell receptor beta chains below were found in one sample sequenced in a study of blood T cell repertoires in COVID-19. TCRdb's copy holds only in-frame clones and misses some; the assay was immunoSEQ multiplex PCR. The table records 100,000 to 150,000 clones, roughly 80% of them present only once. The sequenced sample was peripheral blood. These receptors originate from a man between 50 and 59 years old with acute or convalescent COVID-19.

The chain carries TRBV19 and TRBJ1-5; D possibly corresponds to TRBD1 (5 bases). The V end lost 3 bases, the J end lost 2 bases, and 17 bases lay between the germline ends. The CDR3 totals 17 residues. In germline, CDR1 is LNHDA, CDR2 SQIVND (reference sequence). The chain's CDR3 is CASSIRGGSDRNQPQHF. The CDR3 DNA reads TGTGCCAGTAGTATTCGGGGGGGGTCGGACCGCAATCAGCCCCAGCATTTT.

This sequence joins TRBV7-3 and TRBJ2-3; D is undetermined. Germline V CDR1 and CDR2: SGHTA, FQGTGA. This CDR3 has 14 amino acids. Deletions cut 5 bases from V and 6 bases from J, with 15 bases between. Written as DNA, the CDR3 is TGTGCCAGCAGCCCTGGTACGGCGAGGGATACGCAGTATTTT. It translates to CASSPGTARDTQYF.

The chain carries TRBV3-1 (or the pseudogene TRBV3-2) and TRBJ1-1, with a tentative D call TRBD1 (6 bases). The length of the CDR3 is 12 residues. Trimming left V 0 bases short and J 11 bases short, with 10 bases between. Germline CDR1 LGHDT, CDR2 YNNKEL (reference sequence). CDR3 nucleotide sequence: TGTGCCAGCAGCCAAGAAACAGGGTGGGCTTTCTTT. It encodes CASSQETGWAFF.

The V and J genes are TRBV6-6 and TRBJ1-2, with TRBD1 matching 10 bases. The CDR3 runs 15 residues. The V gene's germline CDR1 is MNHNY and CDR2 SVGAGI (reference sequence). V lost 6 bases to trimming and J lost 4 bases; unmatched junction nucleotides: 8. CDR3 nucleotides: TGTGCCAGCAGCCAGCCGGGACAGGGGACCTATGGCTACACCTTC. Its protein is CASSQPGQGTYGYTF.

The chain employs TRBV24-1 and TRBJ1-2, with D unclear. Trimming shortened V by 5 bases and J by 4 bases, and 4 bases separated the two germline ends. The CDR3 runs 11 residues. Germline V gives CDR1 KGHDR, CDR2 SFDVKD. CDR3 bases: TGTGCCACCAGTGGCGGCTATGGCTACACCTTC. Encoded protein: CATSGGYGYTF.

V usage is TRBV30 and J usage is TRBJ2-3; no clear D. Trimming cost V 0 bases and J 0 bases, with 7 bases left between them. In germline, CDR1 is GTSNPN, CDR2 SVGIG (reference sequence). CDR3 length: 14 amino acids. The CDR3 protein is CAWSVQLSTDTQYF. The DNA of the CDR3 is TGTGCCTGGAGTGTACAGTTAAGCACAGATACGCAGTATTTT.

The chain couples TRBV12-3 or TRBV12-4 to TRBJ1-1, with D maybe TRBD1 (5 bases). Trimming shortened V by 3 bases and J by 1 base, and 6 bases separated the two germline ends. The CDR3 totals 13 residues. CDR3 nucleotides: TGTGCCAGCAGTTTCGGGGGGAACACTGAAGCTTTCTTT. Translation gives CASSFGGNTEAFF.

The chain couples TRBV9 to TRBJ2-2; D is unresolved. V was trimmed by 0 bases and J by 6 bases, leaving 9 bases between them. CDR3 size: 14 residues. Germline values: CDR1 SGDLS, CDR2 YYNGEE. The CDR3 DNA sequence: TGTGCCAGCAGCGTAGAGTTGGGCCCCGGGGAGCTGTTTTTT. Protein sequence: CASSVELGPGELFF. The full variable domain, rest sourced from reference TRBV9 and TRBJ2-2, is DSGVTQTPKHLITATGQRVTLRCSPRSGDLSVYWYQQSLDQGLQFLIQYYNGEERAKGNILERFSAQQFPDLHSELNLSSLELGDSALYFCASSVELGPGELFFGEGSRLTVL.

The chain combines TRBV5-1 with TRBJ1-2, with D unclear. Trimming took off 4 bases at V and 4 bases at J, with 11 bases between the two ends. The CDR3 runs to 13 residues. Germline V gene sequence: CDR1 SGHRS, CDR2 YFSETQ. The CDR3, as DNA: TGCGCCAGCAGCCCGGCCACTACCTATGGCTACACCTTC. It is translated as CASSPATTYGYTF.

The chain combines TRBV2 with TRBJ2-2; D gene uncertain. Germline CDR1 and CDR2: SNHLY and FYNNEI. CDR3 size: 14 residues. Trimming took 6 bases from V and 3 from J, leaving 11 bases between them. This CDR3 reads CASREIRDTGELFF. The CDR3, as DNA: TGTGCCAGCAGGGAGATACGGGACACCGGGGAGCTGTTTTTT.